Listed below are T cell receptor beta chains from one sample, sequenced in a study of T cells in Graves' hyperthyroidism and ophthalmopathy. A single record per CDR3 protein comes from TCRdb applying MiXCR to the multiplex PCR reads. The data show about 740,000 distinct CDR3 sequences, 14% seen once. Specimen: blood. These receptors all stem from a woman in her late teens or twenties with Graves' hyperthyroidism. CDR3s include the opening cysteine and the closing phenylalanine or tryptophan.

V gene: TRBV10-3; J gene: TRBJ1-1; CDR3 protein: CAISESSVRTEAFF
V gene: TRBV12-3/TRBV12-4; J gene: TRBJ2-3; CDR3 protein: CASSLDTSTDTQYF
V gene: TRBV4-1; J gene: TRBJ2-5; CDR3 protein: CASSQTGAWETQYF
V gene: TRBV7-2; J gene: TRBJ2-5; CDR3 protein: CASSPSGRGETQYF
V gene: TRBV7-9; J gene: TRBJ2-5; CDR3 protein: CASSFLGDQETQYF
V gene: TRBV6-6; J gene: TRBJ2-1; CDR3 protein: CASSYSESRQFF
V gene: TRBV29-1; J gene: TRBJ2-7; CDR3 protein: CSVENPGTGGYEQYF
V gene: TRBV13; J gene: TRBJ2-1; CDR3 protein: CASSSNPWTSGINEQFF
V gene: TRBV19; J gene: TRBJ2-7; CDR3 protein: CASSPRMAEISYEQYF
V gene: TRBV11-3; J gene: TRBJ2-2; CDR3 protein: CASSFGLAGTGELFF
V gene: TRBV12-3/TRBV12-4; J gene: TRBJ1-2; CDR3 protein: CASRRGTSNYGCTF
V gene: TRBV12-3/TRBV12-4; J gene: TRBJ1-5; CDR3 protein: CASSSRTGVFNQPQHF
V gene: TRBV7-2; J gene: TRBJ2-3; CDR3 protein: CASSFSGTTQYF
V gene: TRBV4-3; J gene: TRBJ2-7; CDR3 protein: CASSPTAGGFYEQYF
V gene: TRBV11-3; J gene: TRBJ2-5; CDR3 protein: CASSSDPLQETQYF
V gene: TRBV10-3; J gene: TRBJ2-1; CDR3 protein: CAISAGREGNNEQFF
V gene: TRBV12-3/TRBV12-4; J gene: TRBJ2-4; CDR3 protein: CASSLSGSGKNIQYF
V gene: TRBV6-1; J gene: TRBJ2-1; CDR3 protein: CASGRGQGANEQFF
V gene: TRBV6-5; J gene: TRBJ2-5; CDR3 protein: CASSYGALDFTRQETQYF
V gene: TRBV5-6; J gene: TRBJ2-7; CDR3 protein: CASSKGTGGPYEQYF
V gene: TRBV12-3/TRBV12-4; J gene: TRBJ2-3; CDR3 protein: CASRPRLAGVDTQYF
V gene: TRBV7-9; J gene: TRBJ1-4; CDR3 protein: CASSPPSGQAEKLFF
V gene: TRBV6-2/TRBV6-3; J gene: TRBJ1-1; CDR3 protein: CASSYHVMNTEAFF
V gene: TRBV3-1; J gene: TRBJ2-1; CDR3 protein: CASSPGHPYNEQFF
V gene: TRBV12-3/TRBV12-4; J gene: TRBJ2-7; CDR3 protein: CASRTLGDPVEQYF
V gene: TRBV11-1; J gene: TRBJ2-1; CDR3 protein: CASSSTGTGGTDEQFF
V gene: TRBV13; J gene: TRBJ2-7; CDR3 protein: CASSLDRQGEQYF
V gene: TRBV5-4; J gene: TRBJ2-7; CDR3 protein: CASSPLLAGGFNEQYF
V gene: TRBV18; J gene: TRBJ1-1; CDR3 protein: CASSGGTGATNEAFF
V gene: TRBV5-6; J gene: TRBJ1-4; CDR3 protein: CASSSQDVATNEKLFF
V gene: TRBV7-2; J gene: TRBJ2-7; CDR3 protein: CASSLRTEINYEQYF
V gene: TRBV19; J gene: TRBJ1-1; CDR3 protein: CASSGDRAMNTEAFF
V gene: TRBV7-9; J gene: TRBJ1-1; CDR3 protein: CASSPLEGDNTEAFF